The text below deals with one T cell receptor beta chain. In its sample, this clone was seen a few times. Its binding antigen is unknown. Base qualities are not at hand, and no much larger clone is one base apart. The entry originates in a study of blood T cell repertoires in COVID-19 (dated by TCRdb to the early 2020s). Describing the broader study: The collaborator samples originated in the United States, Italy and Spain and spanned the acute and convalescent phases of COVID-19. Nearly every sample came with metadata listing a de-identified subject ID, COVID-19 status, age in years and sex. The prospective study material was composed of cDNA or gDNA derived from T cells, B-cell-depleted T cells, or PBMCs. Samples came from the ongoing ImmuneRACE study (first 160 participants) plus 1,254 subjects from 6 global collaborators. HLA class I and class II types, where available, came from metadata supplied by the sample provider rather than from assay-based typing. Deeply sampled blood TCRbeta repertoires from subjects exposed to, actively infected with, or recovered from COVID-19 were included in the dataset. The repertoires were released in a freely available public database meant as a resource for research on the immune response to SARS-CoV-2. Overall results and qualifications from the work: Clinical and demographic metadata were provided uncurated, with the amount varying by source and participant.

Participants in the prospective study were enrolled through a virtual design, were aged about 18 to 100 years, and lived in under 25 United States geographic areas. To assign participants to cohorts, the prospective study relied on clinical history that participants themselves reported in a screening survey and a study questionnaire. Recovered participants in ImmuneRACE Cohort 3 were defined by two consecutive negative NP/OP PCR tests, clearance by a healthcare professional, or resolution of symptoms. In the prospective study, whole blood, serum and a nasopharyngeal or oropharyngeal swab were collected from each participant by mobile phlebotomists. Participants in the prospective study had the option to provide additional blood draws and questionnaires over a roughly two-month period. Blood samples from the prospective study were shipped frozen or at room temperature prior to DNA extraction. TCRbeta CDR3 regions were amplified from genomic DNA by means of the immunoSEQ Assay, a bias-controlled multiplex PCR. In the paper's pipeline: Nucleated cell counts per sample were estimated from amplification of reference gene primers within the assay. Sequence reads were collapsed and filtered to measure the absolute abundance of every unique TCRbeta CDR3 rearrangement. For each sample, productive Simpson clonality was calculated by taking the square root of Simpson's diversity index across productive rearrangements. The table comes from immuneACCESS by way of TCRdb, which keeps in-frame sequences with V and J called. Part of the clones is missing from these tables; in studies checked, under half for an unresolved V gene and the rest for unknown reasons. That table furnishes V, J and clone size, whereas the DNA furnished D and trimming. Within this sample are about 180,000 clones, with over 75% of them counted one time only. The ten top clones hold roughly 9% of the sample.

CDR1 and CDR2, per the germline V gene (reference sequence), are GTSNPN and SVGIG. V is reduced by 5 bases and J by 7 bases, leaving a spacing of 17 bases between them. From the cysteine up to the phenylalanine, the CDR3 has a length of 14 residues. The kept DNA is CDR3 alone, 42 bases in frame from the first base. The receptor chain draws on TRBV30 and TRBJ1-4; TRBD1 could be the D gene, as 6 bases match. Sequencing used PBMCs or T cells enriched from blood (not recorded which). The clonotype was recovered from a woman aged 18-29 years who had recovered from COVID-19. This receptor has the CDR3 CAWSAGDVFEKLFF. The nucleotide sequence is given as TGTGCCTGGTCGGCAGGGGATGTGTTTGAAAAACTGTTTTTT.